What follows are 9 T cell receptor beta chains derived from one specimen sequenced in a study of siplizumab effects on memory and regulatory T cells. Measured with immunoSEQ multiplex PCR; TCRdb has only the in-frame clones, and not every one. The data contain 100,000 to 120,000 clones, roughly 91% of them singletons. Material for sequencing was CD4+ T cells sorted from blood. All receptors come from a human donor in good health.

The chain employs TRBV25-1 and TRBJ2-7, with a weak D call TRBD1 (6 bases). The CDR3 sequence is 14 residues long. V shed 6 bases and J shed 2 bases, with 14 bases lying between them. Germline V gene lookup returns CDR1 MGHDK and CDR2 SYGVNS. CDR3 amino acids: CASRERTAPYEQYF. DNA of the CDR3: TGTGCCAGCAGGGAACGGACAGCCCCCTACGAGCAGTACTTC.

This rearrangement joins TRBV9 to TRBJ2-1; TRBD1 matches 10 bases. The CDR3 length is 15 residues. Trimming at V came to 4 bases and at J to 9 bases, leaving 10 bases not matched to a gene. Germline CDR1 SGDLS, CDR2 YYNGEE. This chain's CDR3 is CASSPRQGAPSEQFF. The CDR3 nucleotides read TGTGCCAGCAGCCCTCGACAGGGGGCGCCCAGTGAGCAGTTCTTC.

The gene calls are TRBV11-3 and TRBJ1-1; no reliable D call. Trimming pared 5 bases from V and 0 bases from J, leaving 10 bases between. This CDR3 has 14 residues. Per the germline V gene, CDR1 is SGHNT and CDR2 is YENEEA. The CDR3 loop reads CASSLDGMNTEAFF. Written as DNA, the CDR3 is TGTGCCAGCAGCCTTGACGGGATGAACACTGAAGCTTTCTTT.

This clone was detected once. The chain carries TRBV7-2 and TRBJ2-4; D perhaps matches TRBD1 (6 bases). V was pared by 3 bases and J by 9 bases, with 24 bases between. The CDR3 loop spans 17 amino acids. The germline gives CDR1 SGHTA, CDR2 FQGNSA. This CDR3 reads CASSFFVLGAASSIQYF. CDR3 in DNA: TGTGCCAGCAGCTTTTTCGTCTTGGGGGCGGCGAGTAGCATTCAGTACTTC. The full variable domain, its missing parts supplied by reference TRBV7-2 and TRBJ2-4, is GAGVSQSPSNKVTEKGKDVELRCDPISGHTALYWYRQSLGQGLEFLIYFQGNSAPDKSGLPSDRFSAERTGGSVSTLTIQRTQQEDSAVYLCASSFFVLGAASSIQYFGAGTRLSVL.

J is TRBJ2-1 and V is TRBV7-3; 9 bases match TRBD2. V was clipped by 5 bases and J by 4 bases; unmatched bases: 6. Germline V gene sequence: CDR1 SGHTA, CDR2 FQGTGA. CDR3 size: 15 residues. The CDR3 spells CASSTLAGRYNEQFF. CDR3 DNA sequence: TGTGCCAGCAGCACTCTAGCGGGGCGGTACAATGAGCAGTTCTTC.

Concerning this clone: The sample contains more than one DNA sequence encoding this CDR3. This CDR3 is CASSPGATNEKLFF. DNA of the CDR3: TGTGCCAGCTCACCAGGAGCAACTAATGAAAAACTGTTTTTT. The chain combines TRBV18 with TRBJ1-4; no clear D gene. This CDR3 spans 14 amino acids. V was pared by 2 bases and J by 0 bases, with 4 bases between. The V gene's germline CDR1 is KGHSH and CDR2 LQKENI.

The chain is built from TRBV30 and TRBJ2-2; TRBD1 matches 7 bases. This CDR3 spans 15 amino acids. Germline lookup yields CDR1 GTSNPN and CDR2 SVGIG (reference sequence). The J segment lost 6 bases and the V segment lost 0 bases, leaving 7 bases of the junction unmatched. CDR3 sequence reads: CAWSVRQGRAGELFF. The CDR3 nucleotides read TGTGCCTGGAGTGTTCGACAGGGAAGAGCCGGGGAGCTGTTTTTT. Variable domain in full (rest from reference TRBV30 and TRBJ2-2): SQTIHQWPATLVQPVGSPLSLECTVEGTSNPNLYWYRQAAGRGLQLLFYSVGIGQISSEVPQNLSASRPQDRQFILSSKKLLLSDSGFYLCAWSVRQGRAGELFFGEGSRLTVL.

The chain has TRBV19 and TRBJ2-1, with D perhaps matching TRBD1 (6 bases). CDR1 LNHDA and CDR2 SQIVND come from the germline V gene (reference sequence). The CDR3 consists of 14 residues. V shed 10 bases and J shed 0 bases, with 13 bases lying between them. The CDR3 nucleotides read TGTGCCAAGGGACACAAGAGCTCCTACAATGAGCAGTTCTTC. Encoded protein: CAKGHKSSYNEQFF.

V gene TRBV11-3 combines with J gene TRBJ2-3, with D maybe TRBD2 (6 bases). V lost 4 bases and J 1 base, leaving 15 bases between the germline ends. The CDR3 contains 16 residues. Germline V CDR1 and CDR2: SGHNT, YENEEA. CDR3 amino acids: CASSSRGGGGTDTQYF. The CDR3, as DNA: TGTGCCAGCAGCTCCCGGGGAGGCGGGGGCACAGATACGCAGTATTTT.